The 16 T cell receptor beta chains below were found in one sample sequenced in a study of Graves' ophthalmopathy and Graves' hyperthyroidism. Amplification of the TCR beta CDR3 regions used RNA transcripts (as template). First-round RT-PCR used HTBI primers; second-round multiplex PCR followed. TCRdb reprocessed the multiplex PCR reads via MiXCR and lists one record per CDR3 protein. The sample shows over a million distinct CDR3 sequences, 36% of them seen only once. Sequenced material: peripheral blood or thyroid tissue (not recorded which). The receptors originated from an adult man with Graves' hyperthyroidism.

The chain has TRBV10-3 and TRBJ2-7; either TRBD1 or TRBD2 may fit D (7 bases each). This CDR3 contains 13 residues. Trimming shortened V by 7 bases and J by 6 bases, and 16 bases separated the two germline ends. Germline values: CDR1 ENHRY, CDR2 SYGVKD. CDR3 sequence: CAIKDREGGEQYF. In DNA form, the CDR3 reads TGTGCCATCAAAGACAGGGAGGGAGGCGAGCAGTACTTC.

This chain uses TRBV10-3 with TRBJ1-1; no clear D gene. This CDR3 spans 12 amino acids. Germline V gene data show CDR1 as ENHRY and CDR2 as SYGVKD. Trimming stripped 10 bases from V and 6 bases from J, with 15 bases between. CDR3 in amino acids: CATRRIGSEAFF. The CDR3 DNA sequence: TGTGCCACACGTAGGATAGGGTCTGAAGCTTTCTTT.

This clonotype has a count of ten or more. CDR3 in DNA: TGCAGTGCGGGTGCCGTCGCAGTCGTAACCTACGAGCAGTACTTC. Its protein is CSAGAVAVVTYEQYF. The chain couples TRBV20-1 to TRBJ2-7; D not certain. V lost 6 bases, J lost 2 bases, and 20 bases lay in between. The CDR3 spans 15 residues. Germline V CDR1 and CDR2: DFQATT, SNEGSKA (reference sequence).

The CDR3 nucleotides are TGTGCCAGCAGTAAGGACAGGGGGGCTGAAGCTTTCTTT. The encoded protein is CASSKDRGAEAFF. The chain recombines TRBV7-2 with TRBJ1-1; TRBD1 agrees at 10 bases. CDR1 SGHTA and CDR2 FQGNSA come from the germline V gene. J gave up 6 bases and V 6 bases, and 4 bases lay outside the gene matches. There are 13 residues in the CDR3.

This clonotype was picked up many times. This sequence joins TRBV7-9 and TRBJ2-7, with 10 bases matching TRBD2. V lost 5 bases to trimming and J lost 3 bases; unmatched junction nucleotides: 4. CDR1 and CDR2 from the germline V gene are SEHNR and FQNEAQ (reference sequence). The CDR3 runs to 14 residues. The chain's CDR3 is CASSKIAGGYEQYF. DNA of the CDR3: TGTGCCAGCAGCAAAATAGCGGGAGGCTACGAGCAGTACTTC.

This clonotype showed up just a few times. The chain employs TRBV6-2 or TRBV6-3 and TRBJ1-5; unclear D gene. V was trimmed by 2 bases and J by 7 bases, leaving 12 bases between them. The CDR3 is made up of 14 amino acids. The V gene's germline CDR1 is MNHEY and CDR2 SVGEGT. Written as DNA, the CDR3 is TGTGCCAGCAGTTACGCCGAAGCTGGCCAGCCCCAGCATTTT. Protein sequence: CASSYAEAGQPQHF.

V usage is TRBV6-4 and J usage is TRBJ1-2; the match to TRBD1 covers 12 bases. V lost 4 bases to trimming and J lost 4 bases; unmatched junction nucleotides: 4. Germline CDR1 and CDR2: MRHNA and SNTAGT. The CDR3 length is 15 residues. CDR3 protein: CASSAGTGGTYGYTF. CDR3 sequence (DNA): TGTGCCAGCAGTGCCGGGACAGGGGGCACCTATGGCTACACCTTC.

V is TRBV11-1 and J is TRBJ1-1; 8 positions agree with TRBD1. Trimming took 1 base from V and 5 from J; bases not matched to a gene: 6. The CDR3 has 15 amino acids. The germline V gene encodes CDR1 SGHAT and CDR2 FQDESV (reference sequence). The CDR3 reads CASSLVQGATTEAFF. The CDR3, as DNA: TGTGCCAGCAGCTTAGTGCAGGGGGCGACGACTGAAGCTTTCTTT.

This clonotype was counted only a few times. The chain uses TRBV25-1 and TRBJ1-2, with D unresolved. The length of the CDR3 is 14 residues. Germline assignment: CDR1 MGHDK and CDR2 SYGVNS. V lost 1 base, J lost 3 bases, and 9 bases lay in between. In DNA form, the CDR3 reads TGTGCCAGCAGTGAATCCTTCGGTCACTATGGCTACACCTTC. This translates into CASSESFGHYGYTF.

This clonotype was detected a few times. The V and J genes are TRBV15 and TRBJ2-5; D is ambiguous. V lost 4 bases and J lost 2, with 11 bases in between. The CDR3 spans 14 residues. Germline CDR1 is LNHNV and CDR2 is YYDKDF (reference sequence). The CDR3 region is CATSTRALQETQYF. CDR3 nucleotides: TGTGCCACCAGCACAAGGGCGCTTCAAGAGACCCAGTACTTC.

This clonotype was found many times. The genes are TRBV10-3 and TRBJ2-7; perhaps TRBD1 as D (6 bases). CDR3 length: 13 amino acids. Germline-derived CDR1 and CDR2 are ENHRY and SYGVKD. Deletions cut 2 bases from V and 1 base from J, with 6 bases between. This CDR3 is CAISEGQSYEQYF. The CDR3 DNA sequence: TGTGCCATCAGTGAGGGACAGTCCTACGAGCAGTACTTC.

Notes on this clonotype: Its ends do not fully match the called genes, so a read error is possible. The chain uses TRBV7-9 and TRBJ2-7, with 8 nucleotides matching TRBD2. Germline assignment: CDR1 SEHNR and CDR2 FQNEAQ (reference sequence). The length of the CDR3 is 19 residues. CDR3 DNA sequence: TGCGCCAGCAGCCAAGATGAGGGAAGAAGCGGGAGAGTTACCCACGAGCAGTACTTC. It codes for CASSQDEGRSGRVTHEQYF.

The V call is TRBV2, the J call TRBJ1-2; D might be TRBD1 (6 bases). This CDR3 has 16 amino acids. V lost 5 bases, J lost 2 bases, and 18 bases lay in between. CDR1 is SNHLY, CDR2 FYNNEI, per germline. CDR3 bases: TGTGCCAGCAGTAGTATTTCCTTGGGGGCCAACTATGGCTACACCTTC. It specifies CASSSISLGANYGYTF.

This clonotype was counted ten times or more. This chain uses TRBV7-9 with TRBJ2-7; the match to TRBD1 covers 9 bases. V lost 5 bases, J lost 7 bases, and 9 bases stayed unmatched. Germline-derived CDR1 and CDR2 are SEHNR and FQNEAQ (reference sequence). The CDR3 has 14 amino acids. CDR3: CASSRMGQGGEQYF. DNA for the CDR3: TGTGCCAGCAGCCGCATGGGACAGGGAGGTGAGCAGTACTTC.

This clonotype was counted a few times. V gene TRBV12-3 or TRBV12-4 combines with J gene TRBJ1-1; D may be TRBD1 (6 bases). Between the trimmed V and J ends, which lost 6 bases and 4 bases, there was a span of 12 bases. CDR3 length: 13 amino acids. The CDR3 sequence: CASSPRDTTEAFF. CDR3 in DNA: TGTGCCAGCAGCCCCCGGGACACCACTGAAGCTTTCTTT.

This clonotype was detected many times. DNA for the CDR3: TGTGCCAGTACAGGGGACTTATCCTACGAGCAGTACTTC. Translation gives CASTGDLSYEQYF. The chain recombines TRBV2 with TRBJ2-7; a possible D gene is TRBD1 (7 bases). CDR1 and CDR2 (germline): SNHLY, FYNNEI. The CDR3 has 13 residues. Trimming took 9 bases from V and 1 from J, leaving 13 bases between them.